The next 6 T cell receptor beta chains were all read from a single sample in a study of T cell repertoires in cytomegalovirus infection. Their antigen targets remain unknown. TCRdb reanalysed the reads using MiXCR and keeps one entry per CDR3 protein. The sample shows roughly 990,000 distinct CDR3 sequences, 30% to 40% of them seen only once. The source was cultured CD8+ T cells from PBMCs, collected from culture after CMV antigen stimulation. The receptors originated from a human donor in good health (CMV status not recorded). Some clones in this sample may be carry-over from other donors' samples.

Many counts were recorded for this clonotype. The chain is built from TRBV7-9 and TRBJ2-3; D not resolved. Germline V lookup: CDR1 SEHNR, CDR2 FQNEAQ (reference sequence). This CDR3 region has 13 residues. The V gene lost 7 bases and the J gene lost 2 bases, with 10 bases spanning the gap. CDR3 in amino acids: CASNGRDTDTQYF. In DNA form, the CDR3 reads TGTGCCAGCAACGGTCGTGACACAGATACGCAGTATTTT.

The table lists this clonotype with a few counts. The genes are TRBV27 and TRBJ2-3; perhaps D is TRBD1 or TRBD2 (6 bases each). Germline CDR1 MNHEY, CDR2 SMNVEV (reference sequence). The CDR3 loop spans 15 amino acids. Trimming left V 7 bases short and J 4 bases short, with 18 bases between. CDR3 coding DNA: TGTGCCAGCACCCTTGGGGGGCCCACGGCAGATACGCAGTATTTT. Protein product: CASTLGGPTADTQYF.

The chain carries TRBV4-1 and TRBJ2-7, with 7 bases fitting TRBD2. CDR1 and CDR2 (germline): MGHRA, YSYEKL. The CDR3 contains 15 residues. V shed 1 base, J shed 2 bases, and the junction held 5 bases outside the gene matches. The CDR3: CASSQVGRVPYEQYF. The CDR3 DNA reads TGCGCCAGCAGCCAAGTTGGGAGGGTTCCCTACGAGCAGTACTTC.

The chain employs TRBV20-1 and TRBJ2-7, with D hard to call. This CDR3 is built from 16 residues. Germline V gene data show CDR1 as DFQATT and CDR2 as SNEGSKA (reference sequence). The V end was cut by 1 base, the J end by 2 bases, with 18 bases between. The CDR3 protein is CSARALSTDSTYEQYF. The CDR3 DNA reads TGCAGTGCTAGAGCGTTATCGACGGATTCGACCTACGAGCAGTACTTC.

The chain links TRBV12-3 or TRBV12-4 to TRBJ2-1; 8 bases agree with TRBD1. CDR3 length equals 13 residues. Trimming took 7 bases from V and 10 from J; bases not matched to a gene: 9. CDR3 loop: CASIPDRALEQFF. The CDR3 nucleotides are TGTGCCAGCATTCCGGACAGGGCGTTGGAGCAGTTCTTC.

This clonotype occurred many times. CDR3 residues: CASSSSPGLAGGPNTGELFF. The CDR3 bases are TGTGCCAGCAGTTCCTCTCCGGGACTAGCGGGGGGGCCAAACACCGGGGAGCTGTTTTTT. The J gene is TRBJ2-2, the V gene TRBV12-3 or TRBV12-4, with 16 bases matching TRBD2. Unmatched junction bases numbered 10, after V lost 4 bases and J lost 2 bases. CDR3 length: 20 residues.